The 12 T cell receptor beta chains below all came from one sample that was sequenced in a study of T-cell reconstitution after alpha-beta-depleted transplantation in children. Unique molecular identifiers were incorporated during preparation of the TCRbeta library. TCRdb passed the PCR reads through MiXCR, listing each CDR3 protein once. The table includes about 500,000 distinct CDR3 sequences, about an eighth detected once. The sequenced sample was PBMCs, mostly from graft donor cells, obtained 180 days after TCRalphabeta/CD19-depleted stem cell transplant. The receptors were sampled from a female patient aged 2-15 years who had a stem cell transplant for aplastic anemia, so the T cells may come from the graft donor.

This clonotype was seen at least ten times. The chain is built from TRBV6-1 and TRBJ1-1; D might be TRBD1 (5 bases). Per the germline V gene, CDR1 is MNHNS and CDR2 is SASEGT. CDR3 length: 13 amino acids. V was clipped by 5 bases and J by 2 bases, with 9 bases between them. The CDR3: CASSRDGNTEAFF. The CDR3 DNA reads as TGTGCCAGCAGTCGGGACGGAAACACTGAAGCTTTCTTT.

The chain couples TRBV18 to TRBJ2-3; tentatively, D is TRBD1 or TRBD2 (5 bases each). Trimming took off 1 base at V and 2 bases at J, with 13 bases between the two ends. The CDR3 length is 16 residues. CDR1 is KGHSH and CDR2 is LQKENI in the germline V gene. DNA of the CDR3: TGTGCCAGCTCACCACTGCGGGTGACAGTCACAGATACGCAGTATTTT. Amino acid sequence: CASSPLRVTVTDTQYF. The entire variable domain, with the rest obtained from reference TRBV18 and TRBJ2-3, is as follows: NAGVMQNPRHLVRRRGQEARLRCSPMKGHSHVYWYRQLPEEGLKFMVYLQKENIIDESGMPKERFSAEFPKEGPSILRIQQVVRGDSAAYFCASSPLRVTVTDTQYFGPGTRLTVL.

This clonotype was counted between two and nine times. This chain connects TRBV7-9 to TRBJ2-7; D unclear. The CDR3 extends over 13 amino acids. The germline V and J ends were trimmed by 5 bases and 6 bases, with 14 bases remaining between them. The V gene's germline CDR1 is SEHNR and CDR2 FQNEAQ (reference sequence). CDR3 in amino acids: CASSQDVQSEQYF. The CDR3 bases are TGTGCCAGCAGCCAGGACGTGCAGTCCGAGCAGTACTTC.

The chain recombines TRBV5-1 with TRBJ1-2; D might be TRBD1 (6 bases). V shed 0 bases and J shed 4 bases, with 13 bases lying between them. CDR1 is SGHRS, CDR2 YFSETQ, per germline. This CDR3 comprises 15 residues. CDR3: CASSLGTDSFYGYTF. Written as DNA, the CDR3 is TGCGCCAGCAGCTTGGGGACAGATTCCTTCTATGGCTACACCTTC.

The chain recombines TRBV5-6 with TRBJ1-1; no clear D gene. V lost 1 base and J 3 bases, leaving 10 bases between the germline ends. The CDR3 sequence is 14 residues long. The V gene's germline CDR1 is SGHDT and CDR2 YYEEEE. In DNA form, the CDR3 reads TGTGCCAGCAGCTTGTTACCGTCTCACACTGAAGCTTTCTTT. As protein: CASSLLPSHTEAFF.

The chain has TRBV6-5 and TRBJ1-1, with 9 bases that match TRBD1. In germline, CDR1 is MNHEY, CDR2 SVGAGI. The CDR3 loop spans 15 amino acids. J lost 6 bases, V lost 1 base, and 6 bases had no gene match. CDR3 in DNA: TGTGCCAGCAGTTACTTACAGGGGGCGCAGGCTGAAGCTTTCTTT. Translating gives CASSYLQGAQAEAFF.

This chain joins TRBV20-1 and TRBJ1-1, with D possibly being TRBD1 (5 bases). CDR3 length: 16 residues. Germline values: CDR1 DFQATT, CDR2 SNEGSKA (reference sequence). V shed 3 bases and J shed 0 bases, with 17 bases lying between them. DNA for the CDR3: TGCAGTGCTAGTAGGATCAGGGCGAGAATGAACACTGAAGCTTTCTTT. It specifies CSASRIRARMNTEAFF.

In its sample, this clonotype was seen a few times. The gene calls are TRBV11-1 and TRBJ2-4; unclear D gene. The V gene's germline CDR1 is SGHAT and CDR2 FQDESV (reference sequence). This CDR3 is 18 amino acids long. Between the trimmed V and J ends, which lost 2 bases and 0 bases, there was a span of 17 bases. CDR3 loop: CASSLRSPRVGAKNIQYF. The CDR3 DNA reads TGTGCCAGCAGCTTACGGAGTCCGCGTGTTGGAGCCAAAAACATTCAGTACTTC.

This clonotype was seen a few times. The chain recombines TRBV20-1 with TRBJ2-1; either TRBD1 or TRBD2 may fit D (5 bases each). The CDR3 runs to 12 residues. Trimming took 3 bases from V and 9 from J, leaving 12 bases between them. Germline V gene lookup returns CDR1 DFQATT and CDR2 SNEGSKA (reference sequence). The CDR3 protein is CSASGGLGEQFF. DNA for the CDR3: TGCAGTGCTAGTGGGGGTCTCGGTGAGCAGTTCTTC.

This clonotype was detected a few times. J is TRBJ1-1 and V is TRBV4-3; 12 nucleotides agree with TRBD1. V shed 4 bases, J shed 5 bases, and the junction held 11 bases outside the gene matches. From germline, CDR1 is LGHNA and CDR2 YSLEER. The CDR3 totals 17 residues. The DNA of the CDR3 is TGCGCCAGCAGCCGGCACCGGGACAGGGGGCTTGGTACTGAAGCTTTCTTT. Its translation: CASSRHRDRGLGTEAFF.

This clonotype has a handful of counts. CDR3 DNA sequence: TGCAGTGCTCACAGGGGGGAGACCCAGTACTTC. Protein sequence: CSAHRGETQYF. The rearrangement joins TRBV20-1 to TRBJ2-5, with 8 bases lining up with TRBD1. V lost 5 bases, J lost 5 bases, and 1 base stayed unmatched. The germline gives CDR1 DFQATT, CDR2 SNEGSKA (reference sequence). The CDR3 has 11 residues.

The chain has TRBV6-1 and TRBJ2-7, with 7 nucleotides matching TRBD1. With V trimmed by 7 bases and J by 4 bases, 10 bases remained unmatched. Germline loops: CDR1 MNHNS, CDR2 SASEGT. The CDR3 is 14 amino acids. DNA of the CDR3: TGTGCCAGCACCTCACAGGGGAGAAGGTACGAGCAGTACTTC. Residues: CASTSQGRRYEQYF.